Each of the 2 T cell receptor beta chains below was sequenced from the same sample in a study of kidney transplant recipient with SARS-CoV-2 infection. TCRdb reprocessed the reads with MiXCR, giving one entry per CDR3 protein. The sample lists roughly 230,000 distinct CDR3 sequences, 25% to 30% occurring once. Here the sequenced sample was a blood sample, taken at baseline and on day 111 from a kidney transplant recipient. These receptors came from a male patient aged 25-45 years who had COVID-19 and was a kidney transplant recipient. Some of the T cells might come from the graft donor.

About this clonotype: A much more abundant neighbour one base away suggests this may be a read error. The chain carries TRBV5-5 and TRBJ1-5; possible D gene TRBD1, 5 bases. The CDR3 loop spans 14 amino acids. From germline, CDR1 is SGHKS and CDR2 YYEKEE (reference sequence). Here the CDR3 DNA reads TGTGCCATCAGCTTGGGAGGGGCTAGACAGCCCCAGCATTTT. As protein: CAISLGGARQPQHF.

This clonotype was observed at least ten times. The chain couples TRBV18 to TRBJ2-7; D is ambiguous. V lost 2 bases, J lost 6 bases, and 11 bases lay in between. Germline-derived CDR1 and CDR2 are KGHSH and LQKENI. This CDR3 contains 13 residues. The CDR3 region has the DNA TGTGCCAGCTCACCAACAATCACAGCCGAGCAGTACTTC. It is translated as CASSPTITAEQYF. The entire variable domain, with the rest obtained from reference TRBV18 and TRBJ2-7, is as follows: NAGVMQNPRHLVRRRGQEARLRCSPMKGHSHVYWYRQLPEEGLKFMVYLQKENIIDESGMPKERFSAEFPKEGPSILRIQQVVRGDSAAYFCASSPTITAEQYFGPGTRLTVT.